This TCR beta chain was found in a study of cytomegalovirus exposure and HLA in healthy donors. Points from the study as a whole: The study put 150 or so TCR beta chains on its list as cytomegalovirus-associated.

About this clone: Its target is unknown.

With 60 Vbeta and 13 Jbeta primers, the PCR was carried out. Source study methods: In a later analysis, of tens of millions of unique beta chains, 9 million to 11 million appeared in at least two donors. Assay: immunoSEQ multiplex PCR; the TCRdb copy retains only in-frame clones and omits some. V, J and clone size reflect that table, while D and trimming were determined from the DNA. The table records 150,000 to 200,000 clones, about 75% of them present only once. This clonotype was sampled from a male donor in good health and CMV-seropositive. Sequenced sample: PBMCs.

The CDR3 sequence: CASSVLPRGGSDTQYF. In DNA form, the CDR3 reads TGCGCCAGCAGTGTCCTCCCGCGGGGGGGTTCAGATACGCAGTATTTT. The rearrangement links TRBV4-1 to TRBJ2-3; 9 bases are shared with TRBD2. Germline loops: CDR1 MGHRA, CDR2 YSYEKL. The CDR3 runs 16 residues. V was pared by 6 bases and J by 4 bases, with 11 bases of the junction left unmatched.